The 12 T cell receptor beta chains below all came from one sample that was sequenced in a study of response to subunit inactivated influenza vaccine. A single record per CDR3 protein comes from TCRdb applying MiXCR to the RT-PCR reads. The data hold more than 550,000 distinct CDR3 sequences, with about 11% observed a single time. Sequenced material: PBMCs from blood, taken on the day of vaccination. The receptors derive from a man between 50 and 59 years old who received an inactivated influenza vaccine.

At least ten counts were recorded for this clonotype. The V and J genes are TRBV10-3 and TRBJ2-7; tentatively, D is TRBD1 (7 bases). Trimming pared 4 bases from V and 0 bases from J, leaving 13 bases between. The CDR3 loop spans 15 amino acids. Germline CDR1 and CDR2: ENHRY and SYGVKD. The CDR3 DNA reads TGTGCCATCAGTGGGAGGGACAGCTACTCCTACGAGCAGTACTTC. Amino acids: CAISGRDSYSYEQYF.

This clonotype has ten or more counts. CDR3 in amino acids: CASSLVSGNNEQFF. Here the CDR3 DNA reads TGCGCCAGCAGCTTGGTCTCGGGGAACAATGAGCAGTTCTTC. This chain links TRBV5-1 with TRBJ2-1; D is perhaps TRBD2 (5 bases). Germline lookup yields CDR1 SGHRS and CDR2 YFSETQ. The CDR3 is made up of 14 amino acids. V was clipped by 0 bases and J by 5 bases, with 9 bases between them. The entire variable domain, with the rest obtained from reference TRBV5-1 and TRBJ2-1, is as follows: KAGVTQTPRYLIKTRGQQVTLSCSPISGHRSVSWYQQTPGQGLQFLFEYFSETQRNKGNFPGRFSGRQFSNSRSEMNVSTLELGDSALYLCASSLVSGNNEQFFGPGTRLTVL.

This clonotype has just a few counts. This chain uses TRBV2 with TRBJ2-7; the match to TRBD2 covers 9 bases. CDR1 is SNHLY and CDR2 is FYNNEI in the germline V gene. This CDR3 contains 15 residues. V lost 5 bases to trimming and J lost 6 bases; unmatched junction nucleotides: 11. The CDR3 DNA follows: TGTGCCAGCAGTATTAGCGGGGGACCCTGGGGCGAGCAGTACTTC. Encoded protein: CASSISGGPWGEQYF.

This clonotype was seen a few times. This chain joins TRBV20-1 and TRBJ2-1, with D possibly being TRBD1 (5 bases). Germline V CDR1 and CDR2: DFQATT, SNEGSKA (reference sequence). The CDR3 contains 14 residues. The germline V and J ends were trimmed by 3 bases and 0 bases, with 9 bases remaining between them. CDR3 amino acids: CSARTARSYNEQFF. The CDR3 region has the DNA TGCAGTGCTAGGACAGCCCGCTCCTACAATGAGCAGTTCTTC.

The gene calls are TRBV20-1 and TRBJ2-7; D is undetermined. V was clipped by 0 bases and J by 3 bases, with 0 bases between them. The CDR3 is made up of 10 amino acids. The germline V gene has CDR1 DFQATT and CDR2 SNEGSKA (reference sequence). CDR3 sequence reads: CSARDYEQYF. For the CDR3, the DNA is TGCAGTGCTAGAGACTACGAGCAGTACTTC.

This clonotype was counted at least ten times. The chain couples TRBV11-2 to TRBJ2-3; 7 bases agree with TRBD2. V trimming: 5 bases; J trimming: 5 bases; junction bases outside the gene matches: 1. The CDR3 is 12 amino acids. Germline V gene sequence: CDR1 SGHAT, CDR2 FQNNGV. CDR3 in DNA: TGTGCCAGCAGCGGGGGGGGAGATACGCAGTATTTT. It specifies CASSGGGDTQYF.

This clonotype occurred many times. The rearrangement joins TRBV4-2 to TRBJ2-1; the D is unclear. The CDR3 runs 13 residues. Germline assignment: CDR1 LGHNA and CDR2 YNFKEQ. V lost 0 bases to trimming and J lost 15 bases, with 15 bases between them. The CDR3 loop reads CASSQDWAFPWFF. The CDR3 nucleotides read TGTGCCAGCAGCCAAGATTGGGCCTTCCCCTGGTTCTTC.

This rearrangement joins TRBV5-1 to TRBJ1-1, with D possibly matching TRBD1 (6 bases). Trimming left V 0 bases short and J 1 base short, with 10 bases between. Germline assignment: CDR1 SGHRS and CDR2 YFSETQ. There are 15 residues in the CDR3. The CDR3 nucleotides are TGCGCCAGCAGCTTGGAGTGGGGGCCGAACACTGAAGCTTTCTTT. Protein: CASSLEWGPNTEAFF.

A few counts support this clonotype. The chain recombines TRBV7-9 with TRBJ2-7; D possibly corresponds to TRBD1 (5 bases). The CDR3 has 13 residues. Germline V lookup: CDR1 SEHNR, CDR2 FQNEAQ (reference sequence). The ends were cut back, 4 bases at V and 1 base at J, with 8 bases in the middle. CDR3 coding DNA: TGTGCCAGCAGCTCCCACAGGTCCTACGAGCAGTACTTC. Translated: CASSSHRSYEQYF. Supplemented by reference TRBV7-9 and TRBJ2-7, the full variable domain reads DTGVSQNPRHKITKRGQNVTFRCDPISEHNRLYWYRQTLGQGPEFLTYFQNEAQLEKSRLLSDRFSAERPKGSFSTLEIQRTEQGDSAMYLCASSSHRSYEQYFGPGTRLTVT.

The rearrangement links TRBV9 to TRBJ2-1; 9 bases are a match to TRBD1. From germline, CDR1 is SGDLS and CDR2 YYNGEE. The trim removed 4 bases at V and 7 bases at J, leaving 9 bases unmatched. The CDR3 has 15 residues. The CDR3 loop is CASSLSGTGRNEQFF. For the CDR3, the DNA is TGTGCCAGCAGCTTATCCGGGACAGGGAGGAATGAGCAGTTCTTC.

The V call is TRBV3-1, the J call TRBJ1-1; 11 bases fit TRBD1. V trimming: 4 bases; J trimming: 5 bases; junction bases outside the gene matches: 3. The CDR3 loop spans 14 amino acids. Germline V gene sequence: CDR1 LGHDT, CDR2 YNNKEL (reference sequence). The CDR3 DNA reads TGTGCCAGCAGCCGGACAGGGGGCGAAACTGAAGCTTTCTTT. Protein product: CASSRTGGETEAFF.

This clonotype turned up a few times. The chain employs TRBV4-2 and TRBJ2-7; 12 bases agree with TRBD2. The CDR3 contains 15 residues. Germline CDR1 reads LGHNA; CDR2 reads YNFKEQ. The trim removed 1 base at V and 4 bases at J, leaving 2 bases unmatched. DNA of the CDR3: TGTGCCAGCAGCCAAGCTAGCGGGAGGGCGTACGAGCAGTACTTC. Translated, it gives CASSQASGRAYEQYF.